The 8 T cell receptor beta chains below come from one sample, sequenced in a study of human T cells and chemical hapten exposure. As for time point: pre-sensitization, week 0. Treatment here: therapeutic diphenylcyclopropenone sensitization with weekly scalp DPC. One entry per CDR3 protein, called by TCRdb with MiXCR from the RACE reads. The sample lists more than 300,000 distinct CDR3 sequences, approximately 5% occurring once. This specimen consisted of whole blood, obtained in connection with sensitization to the hapten diphenylcyclopropenone (DPC). The origin of the receptors is a woman between 50 and 59 years old with alopecia areata. Some clones in this sample may be carry-over from other donors' samples.

At least ten counts were recorded for this clonotype. V and J are TRBV6-5 and TRBJ1-2; D possibly corresponds to TRBD1 (6 bases). V lost 11 bases and J lost 0, with 22 bases in between. Germline loops: CDR1 MNHEY, CDR2 SVGAGI. The CDR3 runs 16 residues. CDR3 DNA: TGTGCCTCCAGGGCTCCCTCAGAGGGGGCTAACTATGGCTACACCTTC. It translates to CASRAPSEGANYGYTF.

In its sample, this clonotype was seen a few times. The V gene is TRBV19, the J gene TRBJ2-2, with D perhaps TRBD2 (7 bases). The CDR3 covers 15 residues. Germline V gene sequence: CDR1 LNHDA, CDR2 SQIVND (reference sequence). V was trimmed by 9 bases and J by 4 bases, leaving 18 bases between them. The CDR3: CASSWGGRSTGELFF. DNA of the CDR3: TGTGCCAGCTCCTGGGGGGGGCGCAGCACCGGGGAGCTGTTTTTT.

V gene TRBV29-1 combines with J gene TRBJ2-2; TRBD1 matches at 9 bases. Germline CDR1 and CDR2: SQVTM and ANQGSEA. The CDR3 loop spans 14 amino acids. V lost 5 bases, J lost 3 bases, and 4 bases stayed unmatched. The CDR3 region has the DNA TGCAGCGTTCTGGACAGGGGAGACACCGGGGAGCTGTTTTTT. Protein product: CSVLDRGDTGELFF.

The sample holds many counts of this clonotype. The gene calls are TRBV2 and TRBJ2-7; TRBD1 might be the D (5 bases). V was cut by 4 bases and J by 0 bases, with 10 bases left in between. This CDR3 comprises 14 residues. Germline V gene sequence: CDR1 SNHLY, CDR2 FYNNEI. The chain's CDR3 is CASSGGTSSYEQYF. The CDR3 nucleotides are TGTGCCAGCAGTGGGGGCACCAGCTCCTACGAGCAGTACTTC.

The chain links TRBV21-1 to TRBJ1-5; TRBD1 is the table's D call, not checked against the DNA. TRBV21-1 is reported as a pseudogene. The CDR3 totals 11 residues. The CDR3 sequence is CATRRTRTKHF. The CDR3 nucleotides are TGTGCCACCCGAAGGACAAGGACGAAGCATTTT.

This chain joins TRBV12-3 or TRBV12-4 and TRBJ1-1; TRBD1 is a possible D gene (6 bases). There are 15 residues in the CDR3. Trimming left V 2 bases short and J 1 base short, with 11 bases between. CDR3 residues: CASSLTGGRNTEAFF. For the CDR3, the DNA is TGTGCCAGCAGTTTAACTGGGGGCAGGAACACTGAAGCTTTCTTT.

This clonotype was counted ten times or more. This chain connects TRBV20-1 to TRBJ2-7, with 9 bases fitting TRBD1. J gave up 3 bases and V 1 base, and 7 bases lay outside the gene matches. Germline values: CDR1 DFQATT, CDR2 SNEGSKA (reference sequence). The CDR3 covers 15 residues. The CDR3 is CSARGVDRGHYEQYF. In DNA form, the CDR3 reads TGCAGTGCTAGAGGGGTGGACAGGGGCCACTACGAGCAGTACTTC.

This clonotype was seen ten or more times. The CDR3 region has the DNA TGTGCCAGCAGTGACAGGGGGCCTGAAAAACTGTTTTTT. Protein sequence: CASSDRGPEKLFF. The genes are TRBV2 and TRBJ1-4; TRBD1 aligns across 8 bases. The ends lost 3 bases at V and 7 bases at J; junction bases unmatched: 1. The germline gives CDR1 SNHLY, CDR2 FYNNEI. The CDR3 spans 13 residues. The full variable domain, in which reference TRBV2 and TRBJ1-4 provide the parts outside the CDR3, is EPEVTQTPSHQVTQMGQEVILRCVPISNHLYFYWYRQILGQKVEFLVSFYNNEISEKSEIFDDQFSVERPDGSNFTLKIRSTKLEDSAMYFCASSDRGPEKLFFGSGTQLSVL.